These 27 T cell receptor beta chains share one sample of origin, sequenced in a study of blood T cell repertoires in COVID-19. Produced via immunoSEQ multiplex PCR; TCRdb's table is partial and in-frame only. The sample consists of roughly 43,000 clones, approximately 85% of them appearing once. The material sequenced was peripheral blood. These receptors were collected from a human donor in a cohort sampled during active COVID-19. The donor label of this sample is uncertain.

The rearrangement links TRBV30 to TRBJ1-1, with TRBD1 matching 8 bases. Losses at the gene ends were 4 bases for V and 1 base for J; bases not matched to a gene: 5. The CDR3 has 14 amino acids. The germline V gene has CDR1 GTSNPN and CDR2 SVGIG (reference sequence). The CDR3 bases are TGTGCCTGGACCGTCGACAGGGGGAACACTGAAGCTTTCTTT. Its protein is CAWTVDRGNTEAFF.

CDR3 DNA: TGTGCCAGCAGCTTAAGGACAGGCACAGATACGCAGTATTTT. Its protein product is CASSLRTGTDTQYF. The genes are TRBV13 and TRBJ2-3; weak D call: TRBD1 (6 bases). Trimming removed 2 bases from V and 1 base from J, with 7 bases in between. The CDR3 loop spans 14 amino acids. From germline, CDR1 is PRHDT and CDR2 FYEKMQ (reference sequence).

The rearrangement links TRBV7-2 to TRBJ1-1; 9 bases line up with TRBD1. V shed 3 bases, J shed 0 bases, and the junction held 5 bases outside the gene matches. Germline assignment: CDR1 SGHTA and CDR2 FQGNSA. This CDR3 has 16 residues. CDR3 sequence (DNA): TGTGCCAGCAGCTTCTCGGGGACAGGGATGAACACTGAAGCTTTCTTT. It yields the protein CASSFSGTGMNTEAFF. Looking up the rest from reference TRBV7-2 and TRBJ1-1 gives the full variable domain: GAGVSQSPSNKVTEKGKDVELRCDPISGHTALYWYRQSLGQGLEFLIYFQGNSAPDKSGLPSDRFSAERTGGSVSTLTIQRTQQEDSAVYLCASSFSGTGMNTEAFFGQGTRLTVV.

The chain links TRBV7-8 to TRBJ2-5, with D perhaps TRBD1 (6 bases). Germline loops: CDR1 SGHVS, CDR2 FQNEAQ. V gave up 5 bases and J gave up 5 bases, with 15 bases separating them. CDR3 length: 14 amino acids. The CDR3, as DNA: TGTGCCAGCAGCCCCGAGGGGGTCGGGGAGACCCAGTACTTC. Protein product: CASSPEGVGETQYF.

Here the CDR3 reads CASREGLARNTIYF. Here the CDR3 DNA reads TGTGCCAGCAGGGAGGGACTGGCAAGAAACACCATATATTTT. The gene calls are TRBV6-5 and TRBJ1-3; a possible D gene is TRBD1 (5 bases). The CDR3 sequence is 14 residues long. Trimming pared 6 bases from V and 5 bases from J, leaving 14 bases between. CDR1 is MNHEY and CDR2 is SVGAGI in the germline V gene.

This chain connects TRBV19 to TRBJ2-3; the match to TRBD2 covers 8 bases. The CDR3 sequence is 14 residues long. V gave up 3 bases and J gave up 4 bases; unmatched junction bases: 3. The germline V gene encodes CDR1 LNHDA and CDR2 SQIVND (reference sequence). CDR3 amino acids: CASSIGGDADTQYF. The CDR3 bases are TGTGCCAGTAGTATCGGGGGGGACGCAGATACGCAGTATTTT. Full variable domain (missing parts from reference TRBV19 and TRBJ2-3): DGGITQSPKYLFRKEGQNVTLSCEQNLNHDAMYWYRQDPGQGLRLIYYSQIVNDFQKGDIAEGYSVSREKKESFPLTVTSAQKNPTAFYLCASSIGGDADTQYFGPGTRLTVL.

V is TRBV18 and J is TRBJ2-7; 9 bases map to TRBD1. Losses at the gene ends were 1 base for V and 6 bases for J; bases not matched to a gene: 7. Looked up from germline, CDR1 is KGHSH and CDR2 is LQKENI. The CDR3 runs 15 residues. Here the CDR3 reads CASSPQGQGASEQYF. As DNA, the CDR3 is TGTGCCAGCTCACCACAGGGACAGGGAGCCTCCGAGCAGTACTTC.

This rearrangement joins TRBV27 to TRBJ2-7; a weak D match, TRBD2 (5 bases). CDR1 is MNHEY, CDR2 SMNVEV, per germline (reference sequence). V dropped 3 bases and J dropped 4 bases, with 13 bases sitting between them. The CDR3 runs 14 residues. CDR3 DNA: TGTGCCAGCAGTTTGTCGACGGGAAGGTACGAGCAGTACTTC. As protein: CASSLSTGRYEQYF.

The chain joins TRBV2 to TRBJ2-2; tentative D call: TRBD1 (5 bases). Trimming took 3 bases from V and 4 from J, leaving 12 bases between them. Germline V gene sequence: CDR1 SNHLY, CDR2 FYNNEI. The CDR3 is 15 amino acids. The CDR3 coding sequence is TGTGCCAGCAGTGACAGGGATTCTATCACCGGGGAGCTGTTTTTT. The encoded protein is CASSDRDSITGELFF.

This clone was observed a few times. CDR3 sequence: CASSRQGFDSPLHF. CDR3 sequence (DNA): TGTGCCAGCAGCCGACAGGGGTTTGATTCACCCCTCCACTTT. The chain is built from TRBV5-8 and TRBJ1-6, with 8 bases aligning to TRBD1. CDR1 SGHTS and CDR2 YDEGEE come from the germline V gene. The V segment lost 4 bases and the J segment 8 bases; nucleotides outside the gene matches: 5. This CDR3 spans 14 amino acids. Combining the CDR3 with reference TRBV5-8 and TRBJ1-6 gives the whole variable domain EAGVTQSPTHLIKTRGQQATLRCSPISGHTSVYWYQQALGLGLQFLLWYDEGEERNRGNFPPRFSGRQFPNYSSELNVNALELEDSALYLCASSRQGFDSPLHFGNGTRLTVT.

This sequence joins TRBV30 and TRBJ2-7; TRBD2 matches 8 bases. The CDR3 spans 14 residues. The ends lost 0 bases at V and 0 bases at J; junction bases unmatched: 1. CDR1 is GTSNPN and CDR2 is SVGIG in the germline V gene (reference sequence). The CDR3 is CAWSVGGGSYEQYF. In nucleotides, the CDR3 is TGTGCCTGGAGTGTCGGGGGGGGCTCCTACGAGCAGTACTTC. The entire variable domain, with the rest obtained from reference TRBV30 and TRBJ2-7, is as follows: SQTIHQWPATLVQPVGSPLSLECTVEGTSNPNLYWYRQAAGRGLQLLFYSVGIGQISSEVPQNLSASRPQDRQFILSSKKLLLSDSGFYLCAWSVGGGSYEQYFGPGTRLTVT.

This rearrangement joins TRBV28 to TRBJ2-7, with a tentative D call TRBD2 (6 bases). From germline, CDR1 is MDHEN and CDR2 SYDVKM. The CDR3 is 14 amino acids. V dropped 6 bases and J dropped 4 bases, with 16 bases sitting between them. The CDR3 DNA reads as TGTGCCAGCAGACACCCGGGACTTAATTACGAGCAGTACTTC. Its protein is CASRHPGLNYEQYF.

This clone was recorded once. The chain carries TRBV14 and TRBJ2-3; 7 bases map to TRBD2. J lost 6 bases, V lost 0 bases, and 6 bases had no gene match. The length of the CDR3 is 15 residues. Looked up from germline, CDR1 is SGHDN and CDR2 is FVKESK. CDR3 protein: CASSQDQFGRDTQYF. In DNA form, the CDR3 reads TGTGCCAGCAGCCAAGATCAATTCGGGAGGGATACGCAGTATTTT.

V usage is TRBV6-2 or TRBV6-3 and J usage is TRBJ2-1; the match to TRBD2 covers 8 bases. J was trimmed by 4 bases and V by 2 bases; bases with no gene match: 7. Germline loops: CDR1 MNHEY, CDR2 SVGEGT. This CDR3 has 16 amino acids. CDR3 amino acids: CASSYTKSGGYNEQFF. For the CDR3, the DNA is TGTGCCAGCAGTTACACTAAAAGCGGGGGATACAATGAGCAGTTCTTC.

The chain joins TRBV30 to TRBJ2-1; 7 bases are shared with TRBD2. The junction had 15 bases not matched to a gene; V was cut back by 3 bases and J by 4 bases. The CDR3 is 17 amino acids. Per the germline V gene, CDR1 is GTSNPN and CDR2 is SVGIG (reference sequence). The CDR3 nucleotides are TGTGCCTGGAGGGTAGCCCTATCGGCTAGCGGATACAATGAGCAGTTCTTC. It yields the protein CAWRVALSASGYNEQFF.

The chain combines TRBV3-1 (or the pseudogene TRBV3-2) with TRBJ2-7; D is undetermined. V was pared by 1 base and J by 5 bases, with 3 bases between. Germline values: CDR1 LGHDT, CDR2 YNNKEL (reference sequence). The CDR3 runs 11 residues. The CDR3, as DNA: TGTGCCAGCAGCCAAGTTAACGAGCAGTACTTC. Amino acids: CASSQVNEQYF.

The rearrangement uses TRBV7-9 and TRBJ1-1; 8 nucleotides line up with TRBD1. V lost 5 bases, J lost 2 bases, and 13 bases stayed unmatched. Germline-derived CDR1 and CDR2 are SEHNR and FQNEAQ (reference sequence). The CDR3 is 17 amino acids. Here the CDR3 reads CASSTFSGTGRNTEAFF. The CDR3 DNA follows: TGTGCCAGCAGCACCTTTTCCGGGACAGGTCGAAACACTGAAGCTTTCTTT.

The chain employs TRBV5-1 and TRBJ2-3; D ambiguous. The ends were cut back, 4 bases at V and 1 base at J, with 13 bases in the middle. This CDR3 has 15 amino acids. The germline V gene has CDR1 SGHRS and CDR2 YFSETQ. This chain's CDR3 is CASSPMHQGTDTQYF. CDR3 coding DNA: TGCGCCAGCAGCCCCATGCATCAGGGCACAGATACGCAGTATTTT.

The chain is built from TRBV9 and TRBJ2-5, with 10 bases matching TRBD2. V lost 0 bases, J lost 1 base, and 3 bases stayed unmatched. This CDR3 region has 16 residues. The germline CDR1 and CDR2 sequences are SGDLS and YYNGEE. CDR3 sequence: CASSVASGGGQETQYF. CDR3 nucleotide sequence: TGTGCCAGCAGCGTAGCCAGCGGGGGGGGCCAAGAGACCCAGTACTTC.

The rearrangement joins TRBV9 to TRBJ2-1, with 11 bases fitting TRBD2. The CDR3 loop spans 19 amino acids. Germline lookup yields CDR1 SGDLS and CDR2 YYNGEE. Trimming cost V 0 bases and J 5 bases; bases outside gene matches: 13. The CDR3 spells CASSVVDSGGALGHNEQFF. The CDR3 DNA reads TGTGCCAGCAGCGTAGTAGATAGCGGGGGGGCCCTCGGGCACAATGAGCAGTTCTTC.

The chain couples TRBV7-8 to TRBJ1-4, with D unclear. The V gene lost 1 base and the J gene lost 5 bases, with 5 bases spanning the gap. The germline V gene has CDR1 SGHVS and CDR2 FQNEAQ. The length of the CDR3 is 13 residues. Here the CDR3 reads CASSLERNEKLFF. Here the CDR3 DNA reads TGTGCCAGCAGCTTAGAACGGAATGAAAAACTGTTTTTT.

The J gene is TRBJ2-7, the V gene TRBV24-1; tentatively, D is TRBD1 (6 bases). Germline CDR1 reads KGHDR; CDR2 reads SFDVKD. The CDR3 is made up of 13 amino acids. The germline V and J ends were trimmed by 5 bases and 3 bases, with 10 bases remaining between them. The CDR3 nucleotides read TGTGCCACCAGTGGAGCAGGGGACTACGAGCAGTACTTC. Translating it yields CATSGAGDYEQYF.

The genes are TRBV7-9 and TRBJ1-1, with D perhaps matching TRBD1 (5 bases). V shed 6 bases and J shed 1 base, with 15 bases lying between them. This CDR3 spans 15 amino acids. CDR1 and CDR2 (germline): SEHNR, FQNEAQ (reference sequence). CDR3 residues: CASSPSFQGNTEAFF. In DNA form, the CDR3 reads TGTGCCAGCAGTCCAAGTTTCCAGGGGAACACTGAAGCTTTCTTT.

The chain links TRBV7-8 to TRBJ2-3; 9 nucleotides match TRBD2. The CDR3 runs to 16 residues. CDR1 is SGHVS and CDR2 is FQNEAQ in the germline V gene. The J segment lost 9 bases and the V segment lost 3 bases, leaving 13 bases of the junction unmatched. The CDR3 coding sequence is TGTGCCAGCAGCTTTGGGGGTGGTAGCGGGGGAAGGACGCAGTATTTT. Protein sequence: CASSFGGGSGGRTQYF.

The rearrangement uses TRBV6-5 and TRBJ2-2; the D is unclear. V was pared by 7 bases and J by 2 bases, with 11 bases between. This CDR3 spans 14 amino acids. Germline V gene lookup returns CDR1 MNHEY and CDR2 SVGAGI. CDR3 region: CASMAMTNTGELFF. The CDR3 nucleotides are TGTGCCAGCATGGCCATGACAAACACCGGGGAGCTGTTTTTT.

This clone was found a few times. The chain uses TRBV7-9 and TRBJ2-2; D perhaps matches TRBD1 (5 bases). V gave up 5 bases and J gave up 2 bases, with 9 bases separating them. The CDR3 is 14 residues long. Germline assignment: CDR1 SEHNR and CDR2 FQNEAQ (reference sequence). CDR3 DNA: TGTGCCAGCAGCCCGGACACTAACACCGGGGAGCTGTTTTTT. Its translation is CASSPDTNTGELFF.

V and J are TRBV6-4 and TRBJ1-5; D remains unclear. The CDR3 spans 12 residues. V was pared by 3 bases and J by 5 bases, with 5 bases between. The germline CDR1 and CDR2 sequences are MRHNA and SNTAGT. Here the CDR3 DNA reads TGTGCCAGCAGTGAACAGCATCAGCCCCAGCATTTT. Protein sequence: CASSEQHQPQHF.